These 2 T cell receptor beta chains originate from one sample sequenced in a study of early T cells in non-severe SARS-CoV-2 infection (TCRdb year 2021). The library was made by 5' RACE. Instrument on record: NextSeq 500. TCRdb applied fastp at Q25 and MiXCR to the public reads, then kept only in-frame beta chains. All rows with the same CDR3 protein become a single entry with the most common DNA and genes. This sample has tens of thousands of distinct CDR3 sequences in its table, and more than 8.5% of those were observed once. The top ten clonotypes cover 15% of the sample. The material was whole blood, obtained at baseline. The receptors here all came from an adult who was a healthcare worker with PCR-confirmed SARS-CoV-2 infection or an uninfected control (not recorded which).

This clonotype was seen repeatedly, ten times or more. The V gene is TRBV28, the J gene TRBJ2-7; possible D gene TRBD2, 6 bases. The CDR3 has 13 residues. Germline CDR1 and CDR2: MDHEN and SYDVKM. Trimming took off 8 bases at V and 3 bases at J, with 14 bases between the two ends. The CDR3 region has the DNA TGTGCCAGCGGGGACTCCGGGAGCTACGAGCAGTACTTC. It specifies CASGDSGSYEQYF. Full variable domain (outside the CDR3, taken from reference TRBV28 and TRBJ2-7): DVKVTQSSRYLVKRTGEKVFLECVQDMDHENMFWYRQDPGLGLRLIYFSYDVKMKEKGDIPEGYSVSREKKERFSLILESASTNQTSMYLCASGDSGSYEQYFGPGTRLTVT.

In this sample, this clonotype turned up a few times. This chain links TRBV20-1 with TRBJ1-3; perhaps TRBD1 as D (6 bases). V shed 8 bases and J shed 0 bases, with 17 bases lying between them. The CDR3 spans 15 residues. In germline, CDR1 is DFQATT, CDR2 SNEGSKA (reference sequence). CDR3 residues: CSPPETGSSGNTIYF. CDR3 in DNA: TGCAGTCCTCCCGAAACAGGGAGCTCTGGAAACACCATATATTTT.